The 25 T cell receptor beta chains given below trace back to one sample, sequenced in a study of chemoradiotherapy in HPV16-positive cancers. Assay: immunoSEQ multiplex PCR; the TCRdb copy retains only in-frame clones and omits some. The sample lists over 30,000 clones, 86% occurring once. Sequencing used blood, obtained from a patient who underwent chemoradiotherapy. The receptors were gathered from a human donor with HPV-associated anogenital cancer.

This sequence joins TRBV18 and TRBJ2-1, with 11 positions matching TRBD2. This CDR3 is 16 amino acids long. Trimming took 2 bases from V and 7 from J; bases not matched to a gene: 7. The germline V gene has CDR1 KGHSH and CDR2 LQKENI. The CDR3 DNA reads as TGTGCCAGCTCACCATCTAGCGGGGGGTACCAGAATGAGCAGTTCTTC. Its translation is CASSPSSGGYQNEQFF. The full variable domain, completed using reference TRBV18 and TRBJ2-1, is NAGVMQNPRHLVRRRGQEARLRCSPMKGHSHVYWYRQLPEEGLKFMVYLQKENIIDESGMPKERFSAEFPKEGPSILRIQQVVRGDSAAYFCASSPSSGGYQNEQFFGPGTRLTVL.

The chain combines TRBV29-1 with TRBJ1-2, with a tentative D call TRBD1 (5 bases). CDR3 size: 17 residues. Trimming removed 0 bases at V and 3 bases at J, with 20 bases between. Germline assignment: CDR1 SQVTM and CDR2 ANQGSEA. CDR3 nucleotide sequence: TGCAGCGTTGAAGAAGGGGTAGGGTTTTCCGCCGACTATGGCTACACCTTC. Amino acid sequence: CSVEEGVGFSADYGYTF.

The rearrangement links TRBV10-3 to TRBJ1-3; TRBD1 is a possible D gene (5 bases). Trimming stripped 2 bases from V and 11 bases from J, with 19 bases between. This CDR3 contains 15 residues. CDR1 is ENHRY and CDR2 is SYGVKD in the germline V gene. The CDR3 coding sequence is TGTGCCATCAGTGAGCCGAAGGATGAGGGACTGGCCATATATTTT. Translation gives CAISEPKDEGLAIYF.

The chain uses TRBV6-6 and TRBJ2-3; tentative D call: TRBD1 (6 bases). Trimming took 2 bases from V and 2 from J, leaving 11 bases between them. The CDR3 is 15 amino acids. Per the germline V gene, CDR1 is MNHNY and CDR2 is SVGAGI (reference sequence). The CDR3 region is CASSYGQTTTDTQYF. CDR3 in DNA: TGTGCCAGCAGTTACGGACAGACTACCACAGATACGCAGTATTTT.

The rearrangement joins TRBV7-9 to TRBJ2-3, with D perhaps being TRBD1 or TRBD2 (5 bases each). The V gene's germline CDR1 is SEHNR and CDR2 FQNEAQ (reference sequence). Trimming left V 4 bases short and J 6 bases short, with 14 bases between. The CDR3 is 14 amino acids. In DNA, the CDR3 is TGTGCCAGCAGCTCCCAGCTAGCAGGGGATACGCAGTATTTT. This gives the protein CASSSQLAGDTQYF.

V gene TRBV19 combines with J gene TRBJ1-4; D is possibly TRBD1 (5 bases). Germline V gene sequence: CDR1 LNHDA, CDR2 SQIVND (reference sequence). The CDR3 contains 11 residues. Trimming removed 5 bases from V and 12 bases from J, with 10 bases in between. The chain's CDR3 is CASSQGGELFF. The CDR3 bases are TGTGCCAGTAGTCAGGGTGGTGAACTGTTTTTT.

The rearrangement uses TRBV9 and TRBJ1-2; possibly TRBD1 for D (5 bases). Germline-derived CDR1 and CDR2 are SGDLS and YYNGEE. The CDR3 covers 15 residues. The V end lost 0 bases, the J end lost 6 bases, and 15 bases lay between the germline ends. CDR3 nucleotide sequence: TGTGCCAGCAGCGTAGAGGCGCTAGGGGATAATGGCTACACCTTC. This translates into CASSVEALGDNGYTF.

This clone occurred once. V is TRBV20-1 and J is TRBJ1-4, with a possible D match to TRBD1 (5 bases). Germline V gene sequence: CDR1 DFQATT, CDR2 SNEGSKA (reference sequence). The CDR3 consists of 11 residues. CDR3 loop: CRVGTSEKLFF. In nucleotides, the CDR3 is TGCAGGGTGGGGACGTCCGAAAAACTGTTTTTT.

This sequence joins TRBV5-6 and TRBJ1-1; D is unclear. The germline CDR1 and CDR2 sequences are SGHDT and YYEEEE. Between the trimmed V and J ends, which lost 1 base and 10 bases, there was a span of 14 bases. CDR3 length: 13 residues. CDR3 sequence reads: CASSLRTDRIAFF. The CDR3 DNA follows: TGTGCCAGCAGCTTGCGGACGGACCGGATAGCTTTCTTT. The complete variable domain, with remaining parts taken from reference TRBV5-6 and TRBJ1-1, reads DAGVTQSPTHLIKTRGQQVTLRCSPKSGHDTVSWYQQALGQGPQFIFQYYEEEERQRGNFPDRFSGHQFPNYSSELNVNALLLGDSALYLCASSLRTDRIAFFGQGTRLTVV.

The CDR3 spells CASSQDRGNTFELFF. The CDR3 DNA reads TGCGCCAGCAGCCAAGATAGGGGTAATACTTTCGAACTGTTTTTT. The genes are TRBV4-3 and TRBJ1-4; tentative D call: TRBD1 (5 bases). Trimming stripped 0 bases from V and 12 bases from J, with 17 bases between. Per the germline V gene, CDR1 is LGHNA and CDR2 is YSLEER. The CDR3 is 15 amino acids.

This sequence joins TRBV5-1 and TRBJ2-7, with 8 bases that match TRBD1. V shed 6 bases and J 6 bases; nucleotides not matched to a gene: 8. The CDR3 sequence is 13 residues long. The germline V gene encodes CDR1 SGHRS and CDR2 YFSETQ. The CDR3 is CASTSQGAGEQYF. The CDR3 DNA reads as TGCGCCAGCACCAGTCAGGGGGCCGGCGAGCAGTACTTC.

The chain employs TRBV5-6 and TRBJ2-1, with D possibly TRBD2 on 6 matching bases. Trimming removed 5 bases from V and 6 bases from J, with 9 bases in between. Germline CDR1 is SGHDT and CDR2 is YYEEEE. The CDR3 consists of 12 residues. The CDR3 DNA reads TGTGCCAGCAGTACTAGCCGCAATGAGCAGTTCTTC. Protein sequence: CASSTSRNEQFF. Combining the CDR3 with reference TRBV5-6 and TRBJ2-1 gives the whole variable domain DAGVTQSPTHLIKTRGQQVTLRCSPKSGHDTVSWYQQALGQGPQFIFQYYEEEERQRGNFPDRFSGHQFPNYSSELNVNALLLGDSALYLCASSTSRNEQFFGPGTRLTVL.

V is TRBV5-5 and J is TRBJ1-2; no definite D call. CDR1 SGHKS and CDR2 YYEKEE come from the germline V gene (reference sequence). The CDR3 has 14 amino acids. Deletions cut 2 bases from V and 4 bases from J, with 12 bases between. In nucleotides, the CDR3 is TGTGCCAGCAGCTTCGACTGGTCGTTCTATGGCTACACCTTC. This encodes CASSFDWSFYGYTF.

The V and J genes are TRBV4-2 and TRBJ2-2; no definite D call. V lost 4 bases and J 2 bases, leaving 17 bases between the germline ends. Germline loops: CDR1 LGHNA, CDR2 YNFKEQ. This CDR3 has 17 amino acids. The CDR3 DNA reads as TGTGCCAGCAGCCCAGCCATTCCACCACTAAACACCGGGGAGCTGTTTTTT. Its translation: CASSPAIPPLNTGELFF.

The chain carries TRBV5-4 and TRBJ2-7; D possibly matches TRBD1 or TRBD2 (6 bases each). Trimming pared 4 bases from V and 0 bases from J, leaving 14 bases between. The CDR3 sequence is 15 residues long. Per germline, CDR1 SGHNT and CDR2 YYREEE (reference sequence). This chain's CDR3 is CASSGGTDSSYEQYF. The DNA for the CDR3 is TGTGCCAGCAGCGGCGGGACGGACAGCTCCTACGAGCAGTACTTC.

This chain links TRBV11-2 with TRBJ1-5, with 8 bases fitting TRBD1. Germline loops: CDR1 SGHAT, CDR2 FQNNGV. V lost 3 bases and J lost 7; bases outside the gene matches: 8. CDR3 length: 15 amino acids. CDR3 bases: TGTGCCAGCAGCTTGACAGGGGAATTAGTGCAGCCCCAGCATTTT. It encodes CASSLTGELVQPQHF.

This rearrangement joins TRBV7-8 to TRBJ1-4; maybe TRBD1 (6 bases). The V gene's germline CDR1 is SGHVS and CDR2 FQNEAQ. With 4 bases removed from V and 4 bases from J, the gap between germline ends came to 13 bases. CDR3 size: 15 residues. CDR3 residues: CASSYWTVDNEKLFF. As DNA, the CDR3 is TGTGCCAGCAGCTATTGGACAGTGGATAATGAAAAACTGTTTTTT.

J is TRBJ2-7 and V is TRBV5-1, with D possibly matching TRBD2 (5 bases). The V end was cut by 0 bases, the J end by 4 bases, with 5 bases between. Germline values: CDR1 SGHRS, CDR2 YFSETQ. This CDR3 contains 12 residues. CDR3 amino acids: CASSLGGYEQYF. CDR3 DNA: TGCGCCAGCAGCTTGGGAGGGTACGAGCAGTACTTC.

The chain is built from TRBV2 and TRBJ2-5; D gene uncertain. CDR3 length: 13 residues. Germline V gene sequence: CDR1 SNHLY, CDR2 FYNNEI. Trimming removed 8 bases from V and 5 bases from J, with 15 bases in between. CDR3 sequence (DNA): TGTGCCAGCGATTGGGCCGCGCAGGAGACCCAGTACTTC. It yields the protein CASDWAAQETQYF.

On this clone: At one end the junction does not follow the germline gene, possibly because of a read error. The chain combines TRBV5-4 with TRBJ1-2, with D possibly being TRBD1 (6 bases). The CDR3 extends over 17 amino acids. CDR1 and CDR2 from the germline V gene are SGHNT and YYREEE (reference sequence). CDR3 bases: TGCGCCAGCAGCCAAGATTCTCGGACAGTATCTAACTATGGCTACACCTTC. Translation gives CASSQDSRTVSNYGYTF.

The V call is TRBV6-1, the J call TRBJ1-5, with 7 bases fitting TRBD1. This CDR3 contains 18 residues. Germline CDR1 is MNHNS and CDR2 is SASEGT. The junction had 19 bases not matched to a gene; V was cut back by 6 bases and J by 5 bases. CDR3 sequence reads: CASRELGNRGSLYQPQHF. The CDR3 nucleotides read TGTGCCAGCAGGGAACTGGGAAACAGGGGCTCCCTCTATCAGCCCCAGCATTTT.

The chain uses TRBV11-3 and TRBJ1-2; possible D gene TRBD1, 5 bases. Per the germline V gene, CDR1 is SGHNT and CDR2 is YENEEA. The CDR3 spans 13 residues. Between the trimmed V and J ends, which lost 1 base and 10 bases, there was a span of 13 bases. The CDR3 loop is CASSLAQGRNYTF. CDR3 sequence (DNA): TGTGCCAGCAGCTTAGCGCAGGGACGAAACTACACCTTC. The full variable domain, with the rest looked up from reference TRBV11-3 and TRBJ1-2, is EAGVVQSPRYKIIEKKQPVAFWCNPISGHNTLYWYLQNLGQGPELLIRYENEEAVDDSQLPKDRFSAERLKGVDSTLKIQPAELGDSAVYLCASSLAQGRNYTFGSGTRLTVV.

The V and J genes are TRBV7-8 and TRBJ1-3; D gene ambiguous. Germline-derived CDR1 and CDR2 are SGHVS and FQNEAQ. The CDR3 covers 15 residues. Trimming took 1 base from V and 3 from J, leaving 10 bases between them. CDR3 in amino acids: CASSLDDGYGNTIYF. In nucleotides, the CDR3 is TGTGCCAGCAGCTTAGATGACGGATATGGAAACACCATATATTTT.

The chain joins TRBV6-5 to TRBJ1-1; TRBD1 agrees at 9 bases. The germline V gene encodes CDR1 MNHEY and CDR2 SVGAGI. J lost 5 bases, V lost 5 bases, and 9 bases had no gene match. The CDR3 consists of 15 residues. The CDR3 region has the DNA TGTGCCAGCAGTCCCCCGGGACAGGGCTGGACTGAAGCTTTCTTT. Translation: CASSPPGQGWTEAFF.

The chain links TRBV29-1 to TRBJ2-3; 8 bases map to TRBD2. Germline CDR1 is SQVTM and CDR2 is ANQGSEA. The J segment lost 0 bases and the V segment lost 7 bases, leaving 3 bases of the junction unmatched. The CDR3 spans 13 residues. The DNA of the CDR3 is TGCAGCGCGGGAGGGAGGAGCACAGATACGCAGTATTTT. The encoded protein is CSAGGRSTDTQYF.